This entry lists 3 T cell receptor beta chains sequenced from one sample in a study of shared clonotypes between healthy human individuals. Only in-frame clones appear in the TCRdb table, and some are missing; sequencing was by immunoSEQ multiplex PCR. The sample holds 1,400,000 or so clones; 98% to 99% are singletons and the top ten take about 0.4%. Sequenced sample: naive CD4+ T cells sorted from blood. Stated subset: CD45RA+ positively selected. The receptors stem from a man aged 25-40 years in good health.

The V and J genes are TRBV28 and TRBJ2-7, with 8 nucleotides matching TRBD1. The CDR3 is 18 residues long. Germline CDR1 and CDR2: MDHEN and SYDVKM. After removal of 7 bases from V and 0 bases from J, the junction contained 17 bases not matched to a gene. The CDR3: CASTPGGQGAVRSYEQYF. As DNA, the CDR3 is TGTGCCAGCACCCCTGGCGGACAGGGTGCGGTGCGCTCCTACGAGCAGTACTTC.

The gene calls are TRBV6-1 and TRBJ1-5; D gene uncertain. V lost 2 bases and J lost 2, with 10 bases in between. CDR1 and CDR2 from the germline V gene are MNHNS and SASEGT. This CDR3 spans 15 amino acids. CDR3 residues: CASSESSGRNQPQHF. CDR3 in DNA: TGTGCCAGCAGTGAATCGAGCGGGCGCAATCAGCCCCAGCATTTT.

J is TRBJ1-2 and V is TRBV5-5; 7 nucleotides agree with TRBD1. V was pared by 4 bases and J by 6 bases, with 12 bases of the junction left unmatched. Germline V lookup: CDR1 SGHKS, CDR2 YYEKEE (reference sequence). The CDR3 contains 15 residues. The CDR3 here is CASSPWMTGQDGYTF. The CDR3 DNA is TGTGCCAGCAGCCCATGGATGACAGGGCAAGATGGCTACACCTTC.